Each of the 15 T cell receptor beta chains below was sequenced from the same sample in a study of T cells in localized non-small cell lung cancer. The method was immunoSEQ multiplex PCR; TCRdb's version includes in-frame clones alone and lacks a portion of them. The table lists several thousand clones, roughly 27% of them singletons. The specimen was lung tumor tissue, collected before any cancer treatment. Source of these receptors: a female donor over 55 with stage I lung adenocarcinoma.

This clone has only a few counts. The rearrangement uses TRBV6-8 and TRBJ1-3; D possibly corresponds to TRBD1 (6 bases). V lost 0 bases and J lost 3, with 12 bases in between. Germline V gene data show CDR1 as MNHGY and CDR2 as SAAAGT. The CDR3 extends over 16 amino acids. CDR3 amino acids: CASSYSKSGVGNTIYF. As DNA, the CDR3 is TGTGCCAGCAGTTACTCGAAGTCAGGGGTTGGAAACACCATATATTTT.

The CDR3 here is CASLLNEFNFNEKLFF. The CDR3 DNA reads TGTGCCAGCCTCCTGAACGAATTTAATTTTAATGAAAAACTGTTTTTT. The chain combines TRBV9 with TRBJ1-4; unclear D gene. CDR1 SGDLS and CDR2 YYNGEE come from the germline V gene. There are 16 residues in the CDR3. The V end lost 7 bases, the J end lost 4 bases, and 20 bases lay between the germline ends. Together with reference TRBV9 and TRBJ1-4, the CDR3 gives the full variable domain: DSGVTQTPKHLITATGQRVTLRCSPRSGDLSVYWYQQSLDQGLQFLIQYYNGEERAKGNILERFSAQQFPDLHSELNLSSLELGDSALYFCASLLNEFNFNEKLFFGSGTQLSVL.

This clone was detected a few times. This chain uses TRBV1 with TRBJ1-2. TRBV1 is a documented pseudogene. CDR3 size: 16 residues. CDR3 in amino acids: CASSQGTVLHNYGYTF. The CDR3 region has the DNA TGCGCCAGCAGCCAGGGAACAGTGCTCCATAACTATGGCTACACCTTC.

The chain combines TRBV19 with TRBJ2-1; TRBD1 or TRBD2 may be the D gene (5 bases each). CDR3 size: 14 residues. V was shortened by 7 bases and J by 1 base, with 11 bases between the two germline ends. Per germline, CDR1 LNHDA and CDR2 SQIVND (reference sequence). This CDR3 is CASTPGPSYNEQFF. As DNA, the CDR3 is TGTGCCAGTACTCCGGGACCATCCTACAATGAGCAGTTCTTC.

This chain links TRBV18 with TRBJ1-2; D not certain. Germline V CDR1 and CDR2: KGHSH, LQKENI. V gave up 3 bases and J gave up 5 bases, with 13 bases separating them. The CDR3 is made up of 14 amino acids. The CDR3 here is CASSPGSGLYGYTF. CDR3 coding DNA: TGTGCCAGCTCACCCGGTTCCGGGTTATATGGCTACACCTTC.

J is TRBJ2-5 and V is TRBV15, with D possibly matching TRBD2 (5 bases). The length of the CDR3 is 15 residues. V was cut by 0 bases and J by 4 bases, with 12 bases left in between. Germline V gene lookup returns CDR1 LNHNV and CDR2 YYDKDF (reference sequence). CDR3 amino acids: CATSRDQGRLETQYF. For the CDR3, the DNA is TGTGCCACCAGCAGAGATCAAGGGAGACTAGAGACCCAGTACTTC.

This chain uses TRBV11-3 with TRBJ2-1; TRBD1 agrees at 8 bases. The germline V gene has CDR1 SGHNT and CDR2 YENEEA. CDR3 length: 16 amino acids. J lost 4 bases, V lost 6 bases, and 11 bases had no gene match. The CDR3: CASSSGTGLGYNEQFF. The CDR3 nucleotides read TGTGCCAGCAGTTCCGGGACAGGATTAGGTTACAATGAGCAGTTCTTC.

The V call is TRBV18, the J call TRBJ2-1, with D tentatively TRBD1 (5 bases). The germline V gene has CDR1 KGHSH and CDR2 LQKENI. Trimming cost V 6 bases and J 5 bases, with 14 bases left between them. CDR3 length equals 14 residues. The CDR3 DNA is TGTGCCAGCTCGCTGGACATAATCCACAATGAGCAGTTCTTC. As protein: CASSLDIIHNEQFF.

This chain uses TRBV6-8 with TRBJ1-6; 11 bases line up with TRBD1. Germline V lookup: CDR1 MNHGY, CDR2 SAAAGT. CDR3 length: 14 amino acids. V trimming: 8 bases; J trimming: 19 bases; junction bases outside the gene matches: 16. The CDR3 sequence: CASEDPGQGDRIHF. The CDR3 bases are TGTGCCAGCGAAGATCCGGGACAGGGGGATCGTATTCACTTT.

The rearrangement uses TRBV11-3 and TRBJ1-1; D ambiguous. The CDR3 is 15 amino acids. V lost 5 bases, J lost 5 bases, and 18 bases lay in between. Germline CDR1 reads SGHNT; CDR2 reads YENEEA. CDR3 sequence (DNA): TGTGCCAGCAGCCCGTTTGGGGTCTGGGAGACTGAAGCTTTCTTT. Translation gives CASSPFGVWETEAFF.

The CDR3: CASTPRGAFDSGANVLTF. CDR3 DNA sequence: TGTGCCAGTACCCCCAGGGGGGCATTTGACTCTGGGGCCAACGTCCTGACTTTC. V usage is TRBV19 and J usage is TRBJ2-6; perhaps TRBD1 as D (7 bases). Germline assignment: CDR1 LNHDA and CDR2 SQIVND (reference sequence). The CDR3 totals 18 residues. The germline V and J ends were trimmed by 7 bases and 0 bases, with 19 bases remaining between them.

This clone was detected a few times. This chain uses TRBV28 with TRBJ1-5; TRBD1 might be the D (6 bases). The V gene's germline CDR1 is MDHEN and CDR2 SYDVKM. V was clipped by 5 bases and J by 4 bases, with 18 bases between them. The CDR3 sequence is 16 residues long. The CDR3 reads CASSDASGTFNQPQHF. CDR3 DNA: TGTGCCAGCAGTGACGCTTCCGGGACATTTAATCAGCCCCAGCATTTT.

This clone was counted a few times. The genes are TRBV18 and TRBJ2-3, with D tentatively TRBD1 (6 bases). V was trimmed by 5 bases and J by 3 bases, leaving 6 bases between them. Germline loops: CDR1 KGHSH, CDR2 LQKENI. CDR3 size: 12 residues. CDR3 sequence: CASSTGTDTQYF. The CDR3 DNA is TGTGCCAGCTCAACAGGGACAGATACGCAGTATTTT.

This clone was seen a handful of times. The rearrangement joins TRBV18 to TRBJ1-1; the match to TRBD1 covers 7 bases. Per the germline V gene, CDR1 is KGHSH and CDR2 is LQKENI. Trimming took 0 bases from V and 3 from J; bases not matched to a gene: 1. This CDR3 spans 14 amino acids. The CDR3 loop is CASSPPDRHTEAFF. DNA of the CDR3: TGTGCCAGCTCACCACCGGACAGGCACACTGAAGCTTTCTTT.

The V and J genes are TRBV6-8 and TRBJ1-2; D not resolved. Germline CDR1 MNHGY, CDR2 SAAAGT. Trimming removed 1 base at V and 4 bases at J, with 10 bases between. CDR3 length equals 14 residues. In nucleotides, the CDR3 is TGTGCCAGCAGTTACTACAGCAGTGGCTATGGCTACACCTTC. Translating gives CASSYYSSGYGYTF.